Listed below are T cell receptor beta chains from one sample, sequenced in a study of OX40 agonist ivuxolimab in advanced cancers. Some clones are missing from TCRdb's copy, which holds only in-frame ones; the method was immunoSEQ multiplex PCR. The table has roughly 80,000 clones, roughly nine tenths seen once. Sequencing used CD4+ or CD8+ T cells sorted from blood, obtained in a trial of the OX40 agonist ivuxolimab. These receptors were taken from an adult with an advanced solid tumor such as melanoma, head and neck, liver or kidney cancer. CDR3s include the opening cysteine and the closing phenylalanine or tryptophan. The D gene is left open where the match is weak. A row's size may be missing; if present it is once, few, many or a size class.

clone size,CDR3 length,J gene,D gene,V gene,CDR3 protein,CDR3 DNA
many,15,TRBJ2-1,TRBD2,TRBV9,CASSVSGSGQYEQFF,TGTGCCAGCAGCGTTAGCGGGAGCGGGCAATATGAGCAGTTCTTC
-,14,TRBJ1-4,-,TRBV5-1,CASSPGAMGEKLFF,TGCGCCAGCAGCCCCGGGGCTATGGGGGAAAAACTGTTTTTT
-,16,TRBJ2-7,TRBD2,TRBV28,CASTESGTGGRYEQYF,TGTGCCAGCACCGAATCCGGGACGGGGGGTCGTTACGAGCAGTACTTC
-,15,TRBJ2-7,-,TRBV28,CASSPASEGGYEQYF,TGTGCCAGCAGTCCCGCGTCCGAGGGGGGCTACGAGCAGTACTTC
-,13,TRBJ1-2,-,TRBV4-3,CASSQEGRGGYTF,TGCGCCAGCAGCCAGGAGGGGCGTGGCGGCTACACCTTC
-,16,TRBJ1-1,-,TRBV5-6,CASSAAGTPDYTEAFF,TGTGCCAGCAGCGCCGCCGGGACACCAGATTACACTGAAGCTTTCTTT
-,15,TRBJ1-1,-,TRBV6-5,CASSYGVNLNTEAFF,TGTGCCAGCAGTTACGGGGTCAACCTGAACACTGAAGCTTTCTTT
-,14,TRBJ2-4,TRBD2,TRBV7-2,CASTSGGGVNIQYF,TGTGCCAGCACCTCCGGGGGAGGGGTGAACATTCAGTACTTC
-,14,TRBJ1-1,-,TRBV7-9,CASTLDSLNTEAFF,TGTGCCAGCACCTTAGACAGTTTGAACACTGAAGCTTTCTTT
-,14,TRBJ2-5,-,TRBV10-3,CAISPGQGQETQYF,TGTGCCATCAGCCCGGGGCAGGGACAAGAGACCCAGTACTTC
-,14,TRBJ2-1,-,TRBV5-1,CASSPRLAYNEQFF,TGCGCCAGCAGCCCGCGATTAGCGTACAATGAGCAGTTCTTC
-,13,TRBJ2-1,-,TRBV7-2,CASSLGRGYEQFF,TGTGCCAGCAGCTTAGGACGGGGATATGAGCAGTTCTTC
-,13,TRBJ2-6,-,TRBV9,CASRASGANVLTF,TGTGCCAGCAGGGCTTCCGGGGCCAACGTCCTGACTTTC
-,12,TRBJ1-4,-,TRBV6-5,CASSWANEKLFF,TGTGCCAGCAGTTGGGCCAATGAAAAACTGTTTTTT
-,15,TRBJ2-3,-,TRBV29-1,CSVDRPPVGLDTQYF,TGCAGCGTTGATCGCCCACCCGTGGGGTTGGATACGCAGTATTTT
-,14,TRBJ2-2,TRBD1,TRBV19,CASRGTANTGELFF,TGTGCCAGTAGGGGGACAGCGAACACCGGGGAGCTGTTTTTT
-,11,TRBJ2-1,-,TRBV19,CASSMYGEQFF,TGTGCCAGTAGTATGTACGGGGAGCAGTTCTTC
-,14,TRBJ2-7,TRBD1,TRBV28,CASREPGTGNEQYF,TGTGCCAGCAGGGAACCGGGGACAGGCAACGAGCAGTACTTC
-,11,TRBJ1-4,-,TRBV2,CASSGVAKLFF,TGTGCCAGCAGTGGGGTGGCAAAACTGTTTTTT
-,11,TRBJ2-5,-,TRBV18,CASSPDPTQYF,TGTGCCAGCTCACCAGACCCGACCCAGTACTTC
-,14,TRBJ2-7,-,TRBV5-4,CASSRRDFLYEQYF,TGTGCCAGCAGCAGGCGGGACTTCCTGTACGAGCAGTACTTC
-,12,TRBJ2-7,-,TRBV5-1,CASSRQGNEQYF,TGCGCCAGCAGCCGCCAGGGAAACGAGCAGTACTTC
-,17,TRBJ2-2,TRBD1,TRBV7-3,CASSQTQDRAYTGELFF,TGTGCCAGCAGCCAAACCCAGGACAGGGCCTACACCGGGGAGCTGTTTTTT
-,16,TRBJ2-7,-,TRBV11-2,CASSLYPSDLSYEQYF,TGTGCCAGCAGCTTATATCCTAGCGACCTCTCCTACGAGCAGTACTTC
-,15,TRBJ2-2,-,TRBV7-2,CASSSEARNTGELFF,TGTGCCAGCAGCTCTGAAGCGAGGAACACCGGGGAGCTGTTTTTT
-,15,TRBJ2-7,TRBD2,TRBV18,CASSPSLAEGIEQYF,TGTGCCAGCTCACCGTCACTAGCGGAAGGGATCGAGCAGTACTTC
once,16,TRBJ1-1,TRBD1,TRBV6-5,CASSYGGTGNQMGAFF,TGTGCCAGCAGTTACGGGGGGACAGGCAACCAGATGGGAGCTTTCTTT
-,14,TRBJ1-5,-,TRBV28,CASRTGHGNQPQHF,TGTGCCAGCAGGACCGGACACGGCAATCAGCCCCAGCATTTT
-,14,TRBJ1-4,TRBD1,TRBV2,CASSYRGGNEKLFF,TGTGCCAGCAGTTACAGGGGTGGTAATGAAAAACTGTTTTTT
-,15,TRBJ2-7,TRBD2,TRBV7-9,CASSLMSGRSYEQYF,TGTGCCAGCAGCCTGATGAGCGGGAGGTCCTACGAGCAGTACTTC
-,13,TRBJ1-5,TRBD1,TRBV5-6,CASSQGGNQPQHF,TGTGCCAGCAGCCAGGGGGGCAATCAGCCCCAGCATTTT
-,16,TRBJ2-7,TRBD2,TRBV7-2,CASSLGGGTSTYEQYF,TGTGCCAGCAGCTTAGGAGGAGGGACTAGCACCTACGAGCAGTACTTC
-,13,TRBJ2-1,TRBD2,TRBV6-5,CASSSGTSREQFF,TGTGCCAGCAGTTCCGGGACTAGCCGGGAGCAGTTCTTC
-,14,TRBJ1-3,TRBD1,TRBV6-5,CASSLTGDGNTIYF,TGTGCCAGCAGTTTGACAGGGGACGGAAACACCATATATTTT
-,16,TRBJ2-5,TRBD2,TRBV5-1,CASSSPSGAGEETQYF,TGCGCCAGCAGCTCCCCGAGCGGGGCTGGGGAAGAGACCCAGTACTTC
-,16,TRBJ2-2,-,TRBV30,CAWSVWGQGGGGELFF,TGTGCCTGGAGTGTATGGGGGCAGGGGGGTGGCGGGGAGCTGTTTTTT
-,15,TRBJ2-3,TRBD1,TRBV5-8,CASSLQGAGTDTQYF,TGTGCCAGCAGCTTGCAGGGGGCAGGCACAGATACGCAGTATTTT
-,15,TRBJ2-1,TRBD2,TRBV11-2,CASSLFGDYYNEQFF,TGTGCCAGCAGCTTATTCGGGGACTATTACAATGAGCAGTTCTTC
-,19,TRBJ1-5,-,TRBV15,CATSRDLMGRGRSNQPQHF,TGTGCCACCAGCAGAGATCTCATGGGAAGGGGAAGGAGCAATCAGCCCCAGCATTTT
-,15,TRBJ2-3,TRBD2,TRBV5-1,CASSPTSGIGDTQYF,TGCGCCAGCAGCCCGACTAGCGGGATCGGAGATACGCAGTATTTT
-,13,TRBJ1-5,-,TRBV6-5,CASSYVLNQPQHF,TGTGCCAGCAGTTACGTCCTAAATCAGCCCCAGCATTTT
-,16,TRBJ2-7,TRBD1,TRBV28,CASSSTIGTGLFEQHF,TGTGCCAGCAGCTCCACAATCGGGACAGGTCTTTTCGAGCAGCACTTC
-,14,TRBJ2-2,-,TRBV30,CAWSETGFTGELFF,TGTGCCTGGAGTGAAACAGGCTTCACCGGGGAGCTGTTTTTT
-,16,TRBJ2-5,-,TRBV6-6,CASSYRGTFRGETQYF,TGTGCCAGCAGTTACAGAGGGACGTTCCGCGGGGAGACCCAGTACTTC
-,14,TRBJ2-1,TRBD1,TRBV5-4,CASSSGQGYNEQFF,TGTGCCAGCAGCTCCGGACAGGGCTACAATGAGCAGTTCTTC
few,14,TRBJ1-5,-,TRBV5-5,CASSWMTGDQPQHF,TGTGCCAGCAGCTGGATGACTGGGGATCAGCCCCAGCATTTT
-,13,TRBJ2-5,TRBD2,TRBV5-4,CASSYSGAETQYF,TGTGCCAGCAGCTATAGCGGGGCCGAGACCCAGTACTTC
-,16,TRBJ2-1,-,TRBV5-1,CASSLAQGGVYNEQFF,TGCGCCAGCAGCTTGGCCCAAGGCGGTGTCTACAATGAGCAGTTCTTC
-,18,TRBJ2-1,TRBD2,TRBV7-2,CASSSIRTSGTPYNEQFF,TGTGCCAGCAGCTCGATAAGAACTAGCGGGACACCCTACAATGAGCAGTTCTTC
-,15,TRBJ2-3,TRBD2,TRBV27,CASSWTSVSTDTQYF,TGTGCCAGCAGTTGGACTAGCGTGAGCACAGATACGCAGTATTTT
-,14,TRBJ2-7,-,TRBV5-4,CASSISGTTYEQYF,TGTGCCAGCAGCATTAGCGGAACCACCTACGAGCAGTACTTC
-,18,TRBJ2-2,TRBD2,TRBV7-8,CASSLRGGLAGASGELFF,TGTGCCAGCAGCTTAAGGGGAGGACTAGCGGGAGCCTCCGGGGAGCTGTTTTTT